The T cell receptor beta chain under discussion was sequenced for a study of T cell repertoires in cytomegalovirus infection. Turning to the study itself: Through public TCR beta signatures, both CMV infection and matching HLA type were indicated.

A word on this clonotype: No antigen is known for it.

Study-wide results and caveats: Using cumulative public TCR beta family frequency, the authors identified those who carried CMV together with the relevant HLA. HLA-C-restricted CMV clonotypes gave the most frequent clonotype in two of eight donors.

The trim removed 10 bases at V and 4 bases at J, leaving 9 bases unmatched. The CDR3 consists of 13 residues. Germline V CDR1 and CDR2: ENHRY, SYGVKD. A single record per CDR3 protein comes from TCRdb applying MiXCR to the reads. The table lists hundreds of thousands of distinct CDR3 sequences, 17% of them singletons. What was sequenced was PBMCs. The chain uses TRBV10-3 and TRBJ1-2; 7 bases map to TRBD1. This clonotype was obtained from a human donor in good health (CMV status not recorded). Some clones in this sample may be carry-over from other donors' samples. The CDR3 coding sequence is TGTGCCACTTCAGGGGGTCCGAGCTATGGCTACACCTTC. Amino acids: CATSGGPSYGYTF.